This T cell receptor beta chain was captured in a study of glioma-infiltrating T cells after dendritic cell vaccination. Overall study: Glioblastoma patients came from Phase I and II dendritic cell vaccination trials.

The junction had 10 bases not matched to a gene; V was cut back by 6 bases and J by 8 bases. The length of the CDR3 is 16 residues. Looked up from germline, CDR1 is SNHLY and CDR2 is FYNNEI. The data were produced by immunoSEQ multiplex PCR, yet TCRdb's version contains in-frame clones alone and is incomplete. This sample has about 92,000 clones, with 70% to 90% found just once. The source was blood, collected before dendritic cell vaccination. V and J are TRBV2 and TRBJ1-6, with 10 bases fitting TRBD1. The sequence derives from a human donor with glioblastoma. CDR3 sequence reads: CASSLHMTGGDSPLHF. The CDR3 DNA reads as TGTGCCAGCAGCCTCCACATGACAGGGGGCGATTCACCCCTCCACTTT.